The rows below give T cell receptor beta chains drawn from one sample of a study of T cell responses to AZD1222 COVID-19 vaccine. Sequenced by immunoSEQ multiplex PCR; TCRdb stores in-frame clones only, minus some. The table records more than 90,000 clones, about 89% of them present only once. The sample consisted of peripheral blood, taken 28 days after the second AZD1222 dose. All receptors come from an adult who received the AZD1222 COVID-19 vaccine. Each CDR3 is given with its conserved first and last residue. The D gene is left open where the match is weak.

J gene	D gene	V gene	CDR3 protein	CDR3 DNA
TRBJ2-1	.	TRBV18	CASSPRGGLYNEQFF	TGTGCCAGCTCACCACGGGGGGGGCTTTACAATGAGCAGTTCTTC
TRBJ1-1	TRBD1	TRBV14	CASSLTGGAGVNTEAFF	TGTGCCAGCAGCCTTACAGGGGGCGCAGGAGTGAACACTGAAGCTTTCTTT
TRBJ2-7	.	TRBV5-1	CASSLGLGASYEQYF	TGCGCCAGCAGCTTGGGCCTCGGGGCCTCCTACGAGCAGTACTTC
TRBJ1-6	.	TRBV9	CASSAGTVNSPLHF	TGTGCCAGCAGCGCCGGGACCGTTAATTCACCCCTCCACTTT
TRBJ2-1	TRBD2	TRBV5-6	CASSPTDLAGLYYNEQFF	TGTGCCAGCAGCCCCACCGATTTAGCGGGCCTATACTACAATGAGCAGTTCTTC
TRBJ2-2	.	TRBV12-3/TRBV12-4	CASSLRGGGELFF	TGTGCCAGCAGTTTGAGGGGCGGCGGGGAGCTGTTTTTT
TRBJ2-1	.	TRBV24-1	CATSDRRLGRNYNEQFF	TGTGCCACCAGTGATAGACGGTTAGGACGGAACTACAATGAGCAGTTCTTC
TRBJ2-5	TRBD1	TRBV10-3	CAISATGKETQYF	TGTGCCATCAGTGCGACAGGGAAAGAGACCCAGTACTTC
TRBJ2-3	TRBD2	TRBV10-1	CASSEGSGSVDTQYF	TGCGCCAGCAGTGAAGGTAGCGGGAGTGTAGATACGCAGTATTTT
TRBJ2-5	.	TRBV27	CASSFLNGKETQYF	TGTGCCAGCAGTTTTCTGAACGGGAAAGAGACCCAGTACTTC
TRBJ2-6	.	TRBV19	CASSLFTAGANVLTF	TGTGCCAGTAGCCTATTTACCGCCGGGGCCAACGTCCTGACTTTC
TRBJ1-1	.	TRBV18	CASSPPGGATEAFF	TGTGCCAGCTCACCACCAGGGGGAGCCACTGAAGCTTTCTTT
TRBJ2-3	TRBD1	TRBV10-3	CAISRTGGGTDTQYF	TGTGCCATCAGCCGGACAGGGGGGGGCACAGATACGCAGTATTTT
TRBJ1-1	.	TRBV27	CASSLGGAHGKAFF	TGTGCCAGCAGTTTAGGAGGGGCTCATGGGAAAGCTTTCTTT
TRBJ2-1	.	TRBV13	CASSLGADSYNEQFF	TGTGCCAGCAGCTTAGGGGCTGACTCCTACAATGAGCAGTTCTTC
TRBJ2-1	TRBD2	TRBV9	CASSVRRDYGRGEQFF	TGTGCCAGCAGCGTAAGACGGGACTACGGACGTGGGGAGCAGTTCTTC
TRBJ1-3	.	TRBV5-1	CARTGTHWGEGKEGGNTIYF	TGCGCCAGAACCGGCACCCATTGGGGGGAGGGGAAGGAGGGTGGAAACACCATATATTTT
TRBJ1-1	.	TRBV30	CAWSADRPEAFF	TGTGCCTGGAGTGCAGACAGGCCCGAAGCTTTCTTT
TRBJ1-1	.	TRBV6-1	CASSEYTENTEAFF	TGTGCCAGCAGTGAATATACAGAGAACACTGAAGCTTTCTTT
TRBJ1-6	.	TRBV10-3	CAIRAGEPNSVSPLHF	TGTGCCATCAGGGCAGGTGAGCCTAATTCGGTTTCACCCCTCCACTTT
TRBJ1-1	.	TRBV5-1	CASSLPQGNTEAFF	TGCGCCAGCAGCTTGCCCCAGGGGAACACTGAAGCTTTCTTT
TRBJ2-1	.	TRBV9	CASSDIPDEQFF	TGTGCCAGCAGTGATATACCGGATGAGCAGTTCTTC